Listed below are T cell receptor beta chains from one sample, sequenced in a study of T cells in Graves' hyperthyroidism and ophthalmopathy. Via MiXCR, TCRdb re-called the multiplex PCR reads, giving one row per CDR3 protein. This sample has 650,000 to 700,000 distinct CDR3 sequences, with roughly 17% found just once. The sequenced sample was blood. These TCRs come from a middle-aged man with Graves' hyperthyroidism. Each CDR3 is given with its conserved first and last residue. The order of the fields is D gene, J gene, CDR3 length, V gene, clone size, CDR3 protein, CDR3 DNA. A D gene is named only where the DNA matches it firmly. Only some rows state a clone size, as once, few, many or a class for expanded clones.

d_call: -
j_call: TRBJ2-7
cdr3_length: 14
v_call: TRBV2
clone_size: many
cdr3_aa: CASRLRTDSYEQYF
cdr3_nt: TGTGCCAGCAGGCTTCGGACGGACTCCTACGAGCAGTACTTC

d_call: -
j_call: TRBJ1-1
cdr3_length: 13
v_call: TRBV30
clone_size: many
cdr3_aa: CAWSRWANTEAFF
cdr3_nt: TGTGCCTGGAGCCGCTGGGCGAACACTGAAGCTTTCTTT

d_call: -
j_call: TRBJ1-1
cdr3_length: 15
v_call: TRBV7-3
clone_size: many
cdr3_aa: CASSLTGARDTEAFF
cdr3_nt: TGTGCCAGCAGCTTAACGGGGGCTCGGGACACTGAAGCTTTCTTT

d_call: TRBD1
j_call: TRBJ1-4
cdr3_length: 16
v_call: TRBV6-1
clone_size: many
cdr3_aa: CASSSRTGFEYEKLFF
cdr3_nt: TGTGCCAGCAGTTCCCGGACAGGGTTCGAGTATGAAAAACTGTTTTTT

d_call: -
j_call: TRBJ2-3
cdr3_length: 14
v_call: TRBV14
clone_size: few
cdr3_aa: CASSQDLFTDTQYF
cdr3_nt: TGTGCCAGCAGCCAAGATTTATTCACAGATACGCAGTATTTT

d_call: TRBD1
j_call: TRBJ1-5
cdr3_length: 13
v_call: TRBV10-3
clone_size: few
cdr3_aa: CAITDRALGPQHF
cdr3_nt: TGTGCCATCACCGACAGGGCCCTTGGGCCCCAGCATTTT

d_call: -
j_call: TRBJ2-2
cdr3_length: 13
v_call: TRBV20-1
clone_size: -
cdr3_aa: CSASHGVTGELFF
cdr3_nt: TGCAGTGCTAGTCACGGGGTCACCGGGGAGCTGTTTTTT

d_call: -
j_call: TRBJ2-7
cdr3_length: 14
v_call: TRBV28
clone_size: -
cdr3_aa: CASRPNRNSYEQYF
cdr3_nt: TGTGCCAGCAGACCTAACAGGAACTCCTACGAGCAGTACTTC

d_call: TRBD1
j_call: TRBJ1-2
cdr3_length: 15
v_call: TRBV6-1
clone_size: -
cdr3_aa: CASSEDDREYVGYTF
cdr3_nt: TGTGCCAGCAGTGAGGACGACAGGGAGTATGTTGGCTACACCTTC

d_call: -
j_call: TRBJ1-2
cdr3_length: 12
v_call: TRBV11-1
clone_size: many
cdr3_aa: CASSFGGYGYTF
cdr3_nt: TGTGCCAGCAGCTTTGGGGGCTATGGCTACACCTTC

d_call: -
j_call: TRBJ2-3
cdr3_length: 15
v_call: TRBV4-1
clone_size: few
cdr3_aa: CASSQDSRSTDTQYF
cdr3_nt: TGCGCCAGCAGCCAAGACTCGAGGAGCACAGATACGCAGTATTTT

d_call: TRBD1
j_call: TRBJ1-4
cdr3_length: 17
v_call: TRBV6-1
clone_size: -
cdr3_aa: CASSDQGQGPTNEKLFF
cdr3_nt: TGTGCCAGCAGTGATCAAGGACAGGGGCCAACTAATGAAAAACTGTTTTTT

d_call: -
j_call: TRBJ2-6
cdr3_length: 21
v_call: TRBV7-2
clone_size: many
cdr3_aa: CASSLGGAGATGVPGANVLTF
cdr3_nt: TGTGCCAGCAGCTTAGGAGGCGCAGGGGCTACCGGAGTACCCGGGGCCAACGTCCTGACTTTC

d_call: TRBD1
j_call: TRBJ2-6
cdr3_length: 17
v_call: TRBV2
clone_size: -
cdr3_aa: CASSRQGRNSGANVLTF
cdr3_nt: TGTGCCAGCAGTCGACAGGGTCGGAACTCTGGGGCCAACGTCCTGACTTTC

d_call: -
j_call: TRBJ1-5
cdr3_length: 16
v_call: TRBV28
clone_size: -
cdr3_aa: CASSFGTGYSNQPQHF
cdr3_nt: TGTGCCAGCAGCTTCGGAACAGGCTATAGCAATCAGCCCCAGCATTTT

d_call: -
j_call: TRBJ2-1
cdr3_length: 15
v_call: TRBV18
clone_size: -
cdr3_aa: CASSPASGQWDEQFF
cdr3_nt: TGTGCCAGCTCACCGGCAAGCGGGCAATGGGATGAGCAGTTCTTC

d_call: TRBD2
j_call: TRBJ2-2
cdr3_length: 15
v_call: TRBV28
clone_size: many
cdr3_aa: CASSPGRGRLGELFF
cdr3_nt: TGTGCCAGCAGTCCCGGACGCGGGAGATTGGGGGAGCTGTTTTTT

d_call: -
j_call: TRBJ2-7
cdr3_length: 12
v_call: TRBV19
clone_size: few
cdr3_aa: CASSIGLYEQYF
cdr3_nt: TGTGCCAGTAGTATCGGACTCTACGAGCAGTACTTC

d_call: -
j_call: TRBJ2-3
cdr3_length: 14
v_call: TRBV5-4
clone_size: -
cdr3_aa: CASSLNRASDTQYF
cdr3_nt: TGTGCCAGCAGCTTGAACAGGGCCTCAGATACGCAGTATTTT

d_call: -
j_call: TRBJ2-5
cdr3_length: 16
v_call: TRBV7-8
clone_size: many
cdr3_aa: CASSLVSLGLQETQYF
cdr3_nt: TGTGCCAGCAGCTTAGTTAGTCTGGGCCTCCAAGAGACCCAGTACTTC

d_call: TRBD1
j_call: TRBJ2-2
cdr3_length: 16
v_call: TRBV9
clone_size: few
cdr3_aa: CASSGLDRVVAGELFF
cdr3_nt: TGTGCCAGCAGCGGACTGGACAGGGTGGTCGCCGGGGAGCTGTTTTTT

d_call: -
j_call: TRBJ2-1
cdr3_length: 17
v_call: TRBV6-1
clone_size: few
cdr3_aa: CASSRFPAPSSYNEQFF
cdr3_nt: TGTGCCAGCAGTCGATTCCCAGCGCCTAGCTCCTACAATGAGCAGTTCTTC

d_call: -
j_call: TRBJ1-2
cdr3_length: 13
v_call: TRBV29-1
clone_size: -
cdr3_aa: CSVEAGGYYGYTF
cdr3_nt: TGCAGCGTTGAGGCAGGTGGATACTATGGCTACACCTTC

d_call: -
j_call: TRBJ2-5
cdr3_length: 14
v_call: TRBV10-3
clone_size: many
cdr3_aa: CAISEGRERETQYF
cdr3_nt: TGTGCCATCAGTGAGGGAAGGGAGAGGGAGACCCAGTACTTC

d_call: TRBD1
j_call: TRBJ1-2
cdr3_length: 15
v_call: TRBV7-3
clone_size: few
cdr3_aa: CASSPWGVGTGGYTF
cdr3_nt: TGTGCCAGCAGCCCCTGGGGGGTAGGGACAGGAGGCTACACCTTC

d_call: -
j_call: TRBJ1-1
cdr3_length: 14
v_call: TRBV10-3
clone_size: many
cdr3_aa: CAISSGTGNTEAFF
cdr3_nt: TGTGCCATCAGTTCCGGGACGGGGAACACTGAAGCTTTCTTT

d_call: -
j_call: TRBJ2-7
cdr3_length: 14
v_call: TRBV20-1
clone_size: once
cdr3_aa: CSAREGAGPYEQCF
cdr3_nt: TGCAGTGCTAGAGAGGGGGCGGGACCCTACGAGCAGTGCTTC

d_call: TRBD1
j_call: TRBJ2-1
cdr3_length: 14
v_call: TRBV11-3
clone_size: few
cdr3_aa: CASSLEGQGYEQFF
cdr3_nt: TGTGCCAGCAGCTTAGAGGGACAGGGCTATGAGCAGTTCTTC

d_call: TRBD2
j_call: TRBJ2-3
cdr3_length: 16
v_call: TRBV5-1
clone_size: many
cdr3_aa: CASSIGLAFSTDTQYF
cdr3_nt: TGCGCCAGCAGCATCGGACTAGCGTTTAGCACAGATACGCAGTATTTT

d_call: TRBD1
j_call: TRBJ2-5
cdr3_length: 16
v_call: TRBV27
clone_size: many
cdr3_aa: CASSPRTGLQQETQYF
cdr3_nt: TGTGCCAGCAGTCCGCGGACAGGCCTGCAGCAAGAGACCCAGTACTTC

d_call: TRBD2
j_call: TRBJ2-3
cdr3_length: 16
v_call: TRBV18
clone_size: few
cdr3_aa: CASSPELSGSTDTQYF
cdr3_nt: TGTGCCAGCTCACCAGAACTTAGCGGGAGCACAGATACGCAGTATTTT

d_call: -
j_call: TRBJ2-7
cdr3_length: 17
v_call: TRBV27
clone_size: few
cdr3_aa: CASSLSGLPPRSYEQYF
cdr3_nt: TGTGCCAGCAGTTTATCGGGACTTCCACCCCGCTCCTACGAGCAGTACTTC

d_call: -
j_call: TRBJ1-5
cdr3_length: 15
v_call: TRBV28
clone_size: -
cdr3_aa: CASSTLGLYNQPQHF
cdr3_nt: TGTGCCAGCAGTACCCTGGGACTGTACAATCAGCCCCAGCATTTT

d_call: TRBD2
j_call: TRBJ2-2
cdr3_length: 15
v_call: TRBV2
clone_size: few
cdr3_aa: CASSDGRESTGELFF
cdr3_nt: TGTGCCAGCAGTGATGGGCGGGAGTCCACCGGGGAGCTGTTTTTT

d_call: -
j_call: TRBJ2-1
cdr3_length: 14
v_call: TRBV28
clone_size: few
cdr3_aa: CASSLGGRTPLLFF
cdr3_nt: TGTGCCAGCAGTTTAGGAGGACGAACTCCACTCCTGTTCTTC

d_call: -
j_call: TRBJ2-7
cdr3_length: 12
v_call: TRBV6-2/TRBV6-3
clone_size: few
cdr3_aa: CASSYSWSEQYF
cdr3_nt: TGTGCCAGCAGTTACTCGTGGAGCGAGCAGTACTTC

d_call: -
j_call: TRBJ2-2
cdr3_length: 11
v_call: TRBV2
clone_size: -
cdr3_aa: CATRVPGELFF
cdr3_nt: TGTGCCACCAGGGTCCCCGGGGAGCTATTTTTT

d_call: -
j_call: TRBJ2-3
cdr3_length: 17
v_call: TRBV5-1
clone_size: many
cdr3_aa: CASSLTEWRPSTDTQYF
cdr3_nt: TGCGCCAGCAGCCTTACAGAGTGGCGGCCGAGCACAGATACGCAGTATTTT

d_call: -
j_call: TRBJ2-7
cdr3_length: 14
v_call: TRBV5-8
clone_size: -
cdr3_aa: CASINLQGPREQYF
cdr3_nt: TGTGCCAGCATCAATCTCCAGGGTCCTCGCGAGCAGTACTTC

d_call: -
j_call: TRBJ2-7
cdr3_length: 12
v_call: TRBV28
clone_size: many
cdr3_aa: CASSLFPYEQYF
cdr3_nt: TGTGCCAGCAGTTTATTCCCTTACGAGCAGTACTTC

d_call: -
j_call: TRBJ2-1
cdr3_length: 14
v_call: TRBV4-1
clone_size: -
cdr3_aa: CASRYSAKRNEQFF
cdr3_nt: TGCGCCAGCAGGTACTCGGCCAAAAGAAATGAGCAGTTCTTC

d_call: -
j_call: TRBJ2-7
cdr3_length: 13
v_call: TRBV20-1
clone_size: many
cdr3_aa: CSARQGQTYEQYF
cdr3_nt: TGCAGTGCTAGGCAAGGACAGACCTACGAGCAGTACTTC

d_call: -
j_call: TRBJ2-7
cdr3_length: 12
v_call: TRBV7-6
clone_size: few
cdr3_aa: CASSALGYEQYF
cdr3_nt: TGTGCCAGCAGCGCACTAGGGTACGAGCAGTACTTC

d_call: -
j_call: TRBJ1-5
cdr3_length: 13
v_call: TRBV28
clone_size: -
cdr3_aa: CASPGPGNQPQHF
cdr3_nt: TGTGCCAGCCCGGGACCAGGCAATCAGCCCCAGCATTTT

d_call: -
j_call: TRBJ1-4
cdr3_length: 15
v_call: TRBV18
clone_size: -
cdr3_aa: CASSPAHPANEKLFF
cdr3_nt: TGTGCCAGCTCACCCGCCCACCCGGCTAATGAAAAACTGTTTTTT

d_call: TRBD2
j_call: TRBJ2-3
cdr3_length: 16
v_call: TRBV12-3/TRBV12-4
clone_size: many
cdr3_aa: CASSPLSGSGADTQYF
cdr3_nt: TGTGCCAGCAGTCCCCTTAGCGGGAGTGGTGCAGATACGCAGTATTTT

d_call: -
j_call: TRBJ2-3
cdr3_length: 13
v_call: TRBV2
clone_size: once
cdr3_aa: CASSGSGADTQYF
cdr3_nt: TGTGCCAGCAGTGGTAGCGGAGCCGATACGCAGTATTTT

d_call: -
j_call: TRBJ1-5
cdr3_length: 17
v_call: TRBV19
clone_size: -
cdr3_aa: CASSIGRLRALNQPQHF
cdr3_nt: TGTGCCAGTAGTATAGGACGGCTCAGGGCGCTCAATCAGCCCCAGCATTTT

d_call: -
j_call: TRBJ2-7
cdr3_length: 11
v_call: TRBV6-5
clone_size: many
cdr3_aa: CASSYSGEQYF
cdr3_nt: TGTGCCAGCAGTTACTCGGGCGAGCAGTACTTC

d_call: -
j_call: TRBJ2-1
cdr3_length: 12
v_call: TRBV10-3
clone_size: many
cdr3_aa: CAISEGNNEQFF
cdr3_nt: TGTGCCATCAGTGAGGGGAACAATGAGCAGTTCTTC

d_call: TRBD1
j_call: TRBJ1-1
cdr3_length: 16
v_call: TRBV5-6
clone_size: -
cdr3_aa: CASSYGRGQVNTEAFF
cdr3_nt: TGTGCCAGCAGCTATGGCAGGGGGCAAGTGAACACTGAAGCTTTCTTT

d_call: TRBD1
j_call: TRBJ2-1
cdr3_length: 16
v_call: TRBV2
clone_size: many
cdr3_aa: CASSTHPDRDYNEQFF
cdr3_nt: TGTGCCAGCAGTACTCACCCGGACAGGGATTACAATGAGCAGTTCTTC